This T cell receptor (beta chain) was identified in a study of T cell responses to AZD1222 COVID-19 vaccine. In the study overall: Second-dose schedules of about 4 or about 12 weeks were combined. Study-wide points: Among AZD1222 vaccinees, only six were seropositive at baseline. The peak T cell response came first, and repertoires were sampled only after it. Breadth and depth of Spike-specific TCRs rose after two AZD1222 doses.

Turning to this clone: Its antigen is unidentified.

Here immunoSEQ multiplex PCR was the method, and the copy in TCRdb shows in-frame clones only, minus some. The table has 150,000 to 200,000 clones, more than 80% seen once. V was clipped by 2 bases and J by 1 base, with 12 bases between them. Germline V gene data show CDR1 as LNHDA and CDR2 as SQIVND (reference sequence). CDR3 length: 16 amino acids. The TCR sequence derives from an adult in good health. This material consisted of peripheral blood, taken on day 0 of AZD1222 vaccination. This chain uses TRBV19 with TRBJ1-3; a weak D match, TRBD1 (6 bases). Written as DNA, the CDR3 is TGTGCCAGTAGTATACAGGGGATACTGTCTGGAAACACCATATATTTT. Translation gives CASSIQGILSGNTIYF. Using reference TRBV19 and TRBJ1-3 for the parts outside the CDR3, the full variable domain is DGGITQSPKYLFRKEGQNVTLSCEQNLNHDAMYWYRQDPGQGLRLIYYSQIVNDFQKGDIAEGYSVSREKKESFPLTVTSAQKNPTAFYLCASSIQGILSGNTIYFGEGSWLTVV.